The TCR beta chain under discussion was sequenced for a study of blood T cell repertoires in COVID-19. Overall study context: From the United States, Italy and Spain came samples of acute and convalescent COVID-19.

In the original processing: Using reference gene primer amplification, nucleated cell counts were estimated. Repertoires were generated with immunoSEQ multiplex PCR, while TCRdb's copy carries only in-frame clones and drops some. V and J calls and clone size are copied from that table; D and trimming were computed from the DNA. The sample contains about 92,000 clones, 80% of which appear only once. V lost 1 base, J lost 3 bases, and 11 bases lay in between. The germline V gene has CDR1 SGHRS and CDR2 YFSETQ. The CDR3 totals 15 residues. This chain uses TRBV5-1 with TRBJ2-1; D may be TRBD2 (6 bases). The sample was peripheral blood. The receptor's source is a woman in her 70s with acute or convalescent COVID-19. The DNA of the CDR3 is TGCGCCAGCAGCTTGTCCGGGACTGACTACAATGAGCAGTTCTTC. It specifies CASSLSGTDYNEQFF.